These 23 T cell receptor beta chains were sequenced from one sample in a study of control samples from healthy donors and cancer patients. TCRdb's table, derived via immunoSEQ multiplex PCR, lists solely in-frame clones and lacks some. The sample carries some 410,000 clones, around 90% recorded once. Material: PBMCs. The receptors shown here come from a man aged 40-55 years with head and neck cancer.

In this sample, this clone turned up once. V and J are TRBV3-1 (or the pseudogene TRBV3-2) and TRBJ2-2; TRBD1 might be the D (8 bases). The V end lost 6 bases, the J end lost 3 bases, and 17 bases lay between the germline ends. This CDR3 comprises 16 residues. CDR1 and CDR2 (germline): LGHDT, YNNKEL (reference sequence). CDR3 coding DNA: TGTGCCAGCAGTCACGGACAGGGAGGGCACACCGGGGAGCTGTTTTTT. Amino acids: CASSHGQGGHTGELFF.

This clone turned up a few times. The same CDR3 arises from other DNA sequences in this sample as well. This chain connects TRBV7-2 to TRBJ2-5, with 8 bases lining up with TRBD1. Germline CDR1 reads SGHTA; CDR2 reads FQGNSA. This CDR3 is built from 14 residues. V shed 5 bases, J shed 5 bases, and the junction held 7 bases outside the gene matches. The CDR3: CASSTRQGRETQYF. The CDR3 coding sequence is TGTGCCAGCAGCACGCGACAGGGGCGGGAGACCCAGTACTTC.

This clone turned up a few times. The chain recombines TRBV27 with TRBJ2-7; D is perhaps TRBD1 (5 bases). This CDR3 has 14 amino acids. Trimming took off 2 bases at V and 8 bases at J, with 16 bases between the two ends. The germline gives CDR1 MNHEY, CDR2 SMNVEV (reference sequence). The CDR3 reads CASSLGAGSAKQYF. In DNA form, the CDR3 reads TGTGCCAGCAGTTTAGGGGCAGGGTCGGCGAAGCAGTACTTC.

The chain recombines TRBV9 with TRBJ1-4; D perhaps matches TRBD1 (6 bases). The germline V gene has CDR1 SGDLS and CDR2 YYNGEE. This CDR3 has 16 residues. Trimming took 3 bases from V and 8 from J, leaving 20 bases between them. CDR3: CASSGGNGGRLEKLFF. The CDR3 DNA is TGTGCCAGCAGCGGCGGCAACGGGGGGCGCCTAGAAAAACTGTTTTTT.

The V call is TRBV7-9, the J call TRBJ2-7; a possible D gene is TRBD1 (6 bases). Between the trimmed V and J ends, which lost 4 bases and 3 bases, there was a span of 13 bases. The CDR3 runs to 14 residues. Germline values: CDR1 SEHNR, CDR2 FQNEAQ (reference sequence). Here the CDR3 DNA reads TGTGCCAGCAGCTCCGGGACACCTGTCTACGAGCAGTACTTC. This codes for CASSSGTPVYEQYF.

The V gene is TRBV27, the J gene TRBJ2-1, with TRBD2 matching 7 bases. The trim removed 6 bases at V and 7 bases at J, leaving 12 bases unmatched. Germline V lookup: CDR1 MNHEY, CDR2 SMNVEV (reference sequence). There are 15 residues in the CDR3. The CDR3 DNA follows: TGTGCCAGCAGCCCGGCCGGGAGGAGTAGGAATGAGCAGTTCTTC. Encoded protein: CASSPAGRSRNEQFF.

The V call is TRBV27, the J call TRBJ1-6; TRBD1 matches at 8 bases. Germline loops: CDR1 MNHEY, CDR2 SMNVEV (reference sequence). Trimming cost V 0 bases and J 9 bases; bases outside gene matches: 10. This CDR3 comprises 17 residues. This CDR3 is CASSLSFGGQGGSPLHF. In nucleotides, the CDR3 is TGTGCCAGCAGTTTATCTTTCGGAGGACAGGGCGGTTCACCCCTCCACTTT.

This clone has only one observation. The chain uses TRBV7-9 and TRBJ1-1; possibly TRBD1 for D (6 bases). CDR1 is SEHNR, CDR2 FQNEAQ, per germline (reference sequence). The V end lost 5 bases, the J end lost 7 bases, and 20 bases lay between the germline ends. The CDR3 has 15 residues. The DNA of the CDR3 is TGTGCCAGCAGCGTAACAGGGCGGACGGGCCTTGAAGCTTTCTTT. Its translation is CASSVTGRTGLEAFF.

The CDR3 protein is CASSPAWSYNSPLHF. The CDR3 DNA reads TGTGCCAGCAGCCCAGCATGGTCCTATAATTCACCCCTCCACTTT. The chain recombines TRBV7-2 with TRBJ1-6; no firm D call. Trimming stripped 5 bases from V and 1 base from J, with 9 bases between. CDR1 is SGHTA, CDR2 FQGNSA, per germline. This CDR3 spans 15 amino acids.

The rearrangement joins TRBV25-1 to TRBJ1-6; a weak D match, TRBD1 (6 bases). The V end was cut by 1 base, the J end by 6 bases, with 7 bases between. The CDR3 has 14 residues. Germline CDR1 reads MGHDK; CDR2 reads SYGVNS. The chain's CDR3 is CASSEWTANSPLHF. CDR3 in DNA: TGTGCCAGCAGTGAATGGACAGCTAATTCACCCCTCCACTTT.

V usage is TRBV28 and J usage is TRBJ1-1, with D hard to call. Germline CDR1 reads MDHEN; CDR2 reads SYDVKM. The CDR3 extends over 8 amino acids. With 11 bases removed from V and 13 bases from J, the gap between germline ends came to 11 bases. DNA of the CDR3: TGTGCCGGCGGTAAAGGTTTCTTT. Its protein is CAGGKGFF. The entire variable domain, with the rest obtained from reference TRBV28 and TRBJ1-1, is as follows: DVKVTQSSRYLVKRTGEKVFLECVQDMDHENMFWYRQDPGLGLRLIYFSYDVKMKEKGDIPEGYSVSREKKERFSLILESASTNQTSMYLCAGGKGFFGQGTRLTVV.

The rearrangement uses TRBV7-8 and TRBJ1-2, with 7 bases that match TRBD1. V shed 7 bases, J shed 6 bases, and the junction held 14 bases outside the gene matches. CDR1 is SGHVS, CDR2 FQNEAQ, per germline. CDR3 size: 15 residues. CDR3 residues: CASKALTGLADGYTF. For the CDR3, the DNA is TGTGCCAGCAAAGCCTTGACAGGGTTGGCGGATGGCTACACCTTC.

J is TRBJ2-7 and V is TRBV19; 15 bases fit TRBD2. The CDR3 extends over 17 amino acids. J lost 4 bases, V lost 3 bases, and 7 bases had no gene match. Germline-derived CDR1 and CDR2 are LNHDA and SQIVND (reference sequence). CDR3 residues: CASSIGLAGGPGYEQYF. The CDR3 DNA is TGTGCCAGTAGTATCGGACTAGCGGGAGGGCCCGGATACGAGCAGTACTTC.

This chain links TRBV24-1 with TRBJ2-3, with D possibly being TRBD1 or TRBD2 (5 bases each). Germline V CDR1 and CDR2: KGHDR, SFDVKD. The germline V and J ends were trimmed by 2 bases and 3 bases, with 11 bases remaining between them. The CDR3 is 15 residues long. The CDR3 region is CATSDYQGPTDTQYF. CDR3 bases: TGTGCCACCAGTGATTACCAGGGACCGACAGATACGCAGTATTTT.

V is TRBV10-3 and J is TRBJ2-3; D is uncertain. Germline V gene lookup returns CDR1 ENHRY and CDR2 SYGVKD. V was shortened by 6 bases and J by 2 bases, with 12 bases between the two germline ends. The CDR3 covers 14 residues. The DNA of the CDR3 is TGTGCCATCAGACCACAAAGGGACACAGATACGCAGTATTTT. Its translation: CAIRPQRDTDTQYF.

The chain combines TRBV7-2 with TRBJ2-7; no clear D gene. The CDR3 length is 17 residues. Germline V gene lookup returns CDR1 SGHTA and CDR2 FQGNSA. Trimming left V 5 bases short and J 4 bases short, with 24 bases between. CDR3 residues: CASSQTVRRVNGYEQYF. CDR3 in DNA: TGTGCCAGCAGCCAGACGGTCCGTCGGGTTAACGGGTACGAGCAGTACTTC.

The rearrangement links TRBV30 to TRBJ2-1; possible D gene TRBD1, 6 bases. Germline loops: CDR1 GTSNPN, CDR2 SVGIG (reference sequence). The CDR3 is 14 residues long. Trimming cost V 2 bases and J 6 bases, with 14 bases left between them. CDR3 in amino acids: CAWSSVGARNEQFF. In DNA form, the CDR3 reads TGTGCCTGGAGTTCCGTGGGGGCGCGCAATGAGCAGTTCTTC.

The chain links TRBV7-9 to TRBJ1-4; the D is unclear. Germline CDR1 SEHNR, CDR2 FQNEAQ (reference sequence). This CDR3 has 15 amino acids. V was trimmed by 2 bases and J by 0 bases, leaving 7 bases between them. The CDR3 nucleotides are TGTGCCAGCAGCTTACAGGCAACAACTAATGAAAAACTGTTTTTT. Amino acid sequence: CASSLQATTNEKLFF.

In the case of this clone: This sample also contains other DNA sequences that code for the same CDR3. The gene calls are TRBV15 and TRBJ1-4; no clear D gene. Per the germline V gene, CDR1 is LNHNV and CDR2 is YYDKDF (reference sequence). Trimming removed 1 base at V and 7 bases at J, with 4 bases between. The CDR3 is 12 residues long. The CDR3: CATSRVGEKLFF. The CDR3 bases are TGTGCCACCAGCAGAGTTGGTGAAAAACTGTTTTTT.

The gene calls are TRBV19 and TRBJ2-3; 8 positions agree with TRBD2. CDR3 length: 14 amino acids. CDR1 and CDR2 from the germline V gene are LNHDA and SQIVND (reference sequence). With V trimmed by 3 bases and J by 8 bases, 7 bases remained unmatched. CDR3 bases: TGTGCCAGTAGTATCAAAGCGGGAGAGGTTACGCAGTATTTT. Translation: CASSIKAGEVTQYF.

This chain joins TRBV6-1 and TRBJ1-2; TRBD1 agrees at 7 bases. Germline lookup yields CDR1 MNHNS and CDR2 SASEGT. J lost 4 bases, V lost 3 bases, and 11 bases had no gene match. The CDR3 is made up of 16 amino acids. CDR3 coding DNA: TGTGCCAGCAGTGACCGGAGGGGACAGTCGGGCTATGGCTACACCTTC. Residues: CASSDRRGQSGYGYTF.

This clone is a singleton in its sample. The CDR3 here is CASSYSGDGAKNIQYF. The DNA of the CDR3 is TGTGCCAGCAGTTACTCGGGGGACGGAGCCAAAAACATTCAGTACTTC. The chain links TRBV6-2 or TRBV6-3 to TRBJ2-4; D may match TRBD1 or TRBD2 (5 bases each). The ends were cut back, 0 bases at V and 0 bases at J, with 9 bases in the middle. The CDR3 has 16 amino acids. Germline loops: CDR1 MNHEY, CDR2 SVGEGT.

The chain combines TRBV5-1 with TRBJ2-3, with D unclear. This CDR3 is 15 amino acids long. Germline V gene sequence: CDR1 SGHRS, CDR2 YFSETQ. Deletions cut 0 bases from V and 0 bases from J, with 8 bases between. CDR3 nucleotides: TGCGCCAGCAGCTTGGGTCCAGTTAGCACAGATACGCAGTATTTT. Translating gives CASSLGPVSTDTQYF. The full variable domain, with the rest looked up from reference TRBV5-1 and TRBJ2-3, is KAGVTQTPRYLIKTRGQQVTLSCSPISGHRSVSWYQQTPGQGLQFLFEYFSETQRNKGNFPGRFSGRQFSNSRSEMNVSTLELGDSALYLCASSLGPVSTDTQYFGPGTRLTVL.